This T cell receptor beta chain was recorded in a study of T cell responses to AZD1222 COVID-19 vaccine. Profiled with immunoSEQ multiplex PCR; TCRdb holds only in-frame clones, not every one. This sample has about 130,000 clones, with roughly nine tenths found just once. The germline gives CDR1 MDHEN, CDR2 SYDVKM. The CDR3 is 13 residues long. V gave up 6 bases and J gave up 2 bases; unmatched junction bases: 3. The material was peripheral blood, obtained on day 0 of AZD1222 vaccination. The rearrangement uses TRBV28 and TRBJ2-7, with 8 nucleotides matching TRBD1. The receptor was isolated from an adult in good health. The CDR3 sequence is CASRKGQAYEQYF. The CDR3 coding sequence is TGTGCCAGCAGAAAGGGACAGGCCTACGAGCAGTACTTC.